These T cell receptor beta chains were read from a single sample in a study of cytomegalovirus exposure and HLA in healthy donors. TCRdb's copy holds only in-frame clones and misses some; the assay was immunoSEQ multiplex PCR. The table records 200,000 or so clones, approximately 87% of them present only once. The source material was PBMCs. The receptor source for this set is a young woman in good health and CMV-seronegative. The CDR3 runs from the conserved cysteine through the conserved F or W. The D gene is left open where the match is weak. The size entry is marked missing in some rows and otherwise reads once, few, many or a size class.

DNA: TGTGCCAGCAGCTTACCCTATTCACCCCTCCACTTT; CDR3: CASSLPYSPLHF; V: TRBV5-4; size: NA; D: NA; J: TRBJ1-6
DNA: TGCAGCGTTGGGCGGGGGCAGACTAACACTGAAGCTTTCTTT; CDR3: CSVGRGQTNTEAFF; V: TRBV29-1; size: once; D: NA; J: TRBJ1-1
DNA: TGTGCCAGCAGCCCCAGAAACAAGGGGGCAGGGATCCCCTACGAGCAGTACTTC; CDR3: CASSPRNKGAGIPYEQYF; V: TRBV7-8; size: NA; D: TRBD1; J: TRBJ2-7
DNA: TGCAGCGTTGAAGACGGGGCAGAGACCCAGTACTTC; CDR3: CSVEDGAETQYF; V: TRBV29-1; size: once; D: NA; J: TRBJ2-5
DNA: TGTGCCAGCAGCTTGGGACACCTGGACAAGATAGAGACCCAGTACTTC; CDR3: CASSLGHLDKIETQYF; V: TRBV5-4; size: NA; D: NA; J: TRBJ2-5
DNA: TGTGCCAGCAGTTTCTGGGGACTAGGTCTCACAGATACGCAGTATTTT; CDR3: CASSFWGLGLTDTQYF; V: TRBV28; size: NA; D: TRBD2; J: TRBJ2-3
DNA: TGCAGCGTTGATTCACCTGGGGGATATGGCTACACCTTC; CDR3: CSVDSPGGYGYTF; V: TRBV29-1; size: NA; D: NA; J: TRBJ1-2
DNA: TGTGCCAGCTCATGGGGTTATGGCTACACCTTC; CDR3: CASSWGYGYTF; V: TRBV18; size: NA; D: NA; J: TRBJ1-2
DNA: TGTGCCAGCAGTGGGACTAGCGGGTTTTACAATGAGCAGTTCTTC; CDR3: CASSGTSGFYNEQFF; V: TRBV2; size: NA; D: TRBD2; J: TRBJ2-1
DNA: TGTGCCAGTAGTCCCGGCCTGTCCTATGGCTACACCTTC; CDR3: CASSPGLSYGYTF; V: TRBV19; size: NA; D: NA; J: TRBJ1-2
DNA: TGTGCCAGCAGTGGTCCTAGCGGGGGGATGTACGAGCAGTACTTC; CDR3: CASSGPSGGMYEQYF; V: TRBV6-1; size: NA; D: TRBD2; J: TRBJ2-7
DNA: TGTGCCAGCAGTTACCTGAACACTGAAGCTTTCTTT; CDR3: CASSYLNTEAFF; V: TRBV7-9; size: NA; D: NA; J: TRBJ1-1
DNA: TGCGCCAGCCTGACCGGGAGGGCTGAAGCTTTCTTT; CDR3: CASLTGRAEAFF; V: TRBV10-2; size: NA; D: NA; J: TRBJ1-1
DNA: TGTGCCTGGAGTGTAAGCCCGGGACAGGAGAATTCACCCCTCCACTTT; CDR3: CAWSVSPGQENSPLHF; V: TRBV30; size: NA; D: TRBD1; J: TRBJ1-6
DNA: TGCGCCAGCAGCTTGGTGGCAGATAACTACGAGCAGTACTTC; CDR3: CASSLVADNYEQYF; V: TRBV5-1; size: NA; D: NA; J: TRBJ2-7
DNA: TGTGCCAGCAGTAAGTTCGACTGGAGCACCGGGGAGCTGTTTTTT; CDR3: CASSKFDWSTGELFF; V: TRBV25-1; size: NA; D: NA; J: TRBJ2-2
DNA: TGTGCCAGCAGCCCACAGGGGGCTGGTCAGCCCCAGCATTTT; CDR3: CASSPQGAGQPQHF; V: TRBV11-2; size: NA; D: TRBD1; J: TRBJ1-5
DNA: TGCGCCAGCAGCCCATTGACAGGGGAGAACACTGAAGCTTTCTTT; CDR3: CASSPLTGENTEAFF; V: TRBV5-1; size: NA; D: TRBD1; J: TRBJ1-1
DNA: TGTGCCAGCAGGCCAACAGGGCCAGGAAACACCATATATTTT; CDR3: CASRPTGPGNTIYF; V: TRBV6-1; size: once; D: NA; J: TRBJ1-3
DNA: TGTGCCAGCAGCATAGACAGGGGCGGCACTGAAGCTTTCTTT; CDR3: CASSIDRGGTEAFF; V: TRBV9; size: NA; D: TRBD1; J: TRBJ1-1
DNA: TGTGCCAGCAGCCCGAATCCCGGAAACACCATATATTTT; CDR3: CASSPNPGNTIYF; V: TRBV7-8; size: NA; D: NA; J: TRBJ1-3
DNA: TGTGCCAGCAGCTCAAGGGCCCTGAACACTGAAGCTTTCTTT; CDR3: CASSSRALNTEAFF; V: TRBV7-3; size: NA; D: NA; J: TRBJ1-1
DNA: TGCAGCGTACACACAGGGGGAAATGAGCAGTTCTTC; CDR3: CSVHTGGNEQFF; V: TRBV29-1; size: NA; D: TRBD1; J: TRBJ2-1
DNA: TGTGCCAGCAGTTTCCGGGACGGGCCCCAGCATTTT; CDR3: CASSFRDGPQHF; V: TRBV27; size: NA; D: NA; J: TRBJ1-5
DNA: TGTGCCAGCAGCTTAACGGCAGGGGTCACTGAAGCTTTCTTT; CDR3: CASSLTAGVTEAFF; V: TRBV7-3; size: once; D: NA; J: TRBJ1-1
DNA: TGTGCCAGCAGCCACTCCAGCTCCTACGAGCAGTACTTC; CDR3: CASSHSSSYEQYF; V: TRBV4-2; size: NA; D: NA; J: TRBJ2-7
DNA: TGTGCCAGCAGCCTACAGGGGAACACCGGGGAGCTGTTTTTT; CDR3: CASSLQGNTGELFF; V: TRBV6-5; size: NA; D: NA; J: TRBJ2-2
DNA: TGTGCCAGCAGCTTAGCGTATGAAAAACTGTTTTTT; CDR3: CASSLAYEKLFF; V: TRBV7-2; size: once; D: NA; J: TRBJ1-4
DNA: TGCAGCGTCGGGAACCCGACCGCCTATGGCTACACCTTC; CDR3: CSVGNPTAYGYTF; V: TRBV29-1; size: NA; D: NA; J: TRBJ1-2
DNA: TGTGCCTGGAGTGCGGGGGTAGCTAACTATGGCTACACCTTC; CDR3: CAWSAGVANYGYTF; V: TRBV30; size: NA; D: NA; J: TRBJ1-2
DNA: TGTGCCAGCTCCCGGGAGACTAATGAAAAACTGTTTTTT; CDR3: CASSRETNEKLFF; V: TRBV6-5; size: NA; D: NA; J: TRBJ1-4
DNA: TGTGCCAGCAGCCCCGACTCGACCCAGTACTTC; CDR3: CASSPDSTQYF; V: TRBV7-2; size: NA; D: NA; J: TRBJ2-5
DNA: TGTGCCAGCAGCCCGGGGGGCCTAGCGGGGGGCTCCTACGAGCAGTACTTC; CDR3: CASSPGGLAGGSYEQYF; V: TRBV7-2; size: NA; D: TRBD2; J: TRBJ2-7
DNA: TGTGCCAGCAGTCTTGGAATGTCCTACGAGCAGTACTTC; CDR3: CASSLGMSYEQYF; V: TRBV6-5; size: NA; D: NA; J: TRBJ2-7
DNA: TGTGCCAGTAGTACCCGGCAGGGTGAAGGTCGGGGGCAGTACTTC; CDR3: CASSTRQGEGRGQYF; V: TRBV19; size: NA; D: NA; J: TRBJ2-7
DNA: TGTGCCAGCAGTGAAGCGGGGTCCATCTCTGGAAACACCATATATTTT; CDR3: CASSEAGSISGNTIYF; V: TRBV6-1; size: NA; D: NA; J: TRBJ1-3
DNA: TGTGCCACCAGCAGAGATCGCACCCGGAGCAGCTATGGCTACACCTTC; CDR3: CATSRDRTRSSYGYTF; V: TRBV15; size: many; D: NA; J: TRBJ1-2
DNA: TGTGCCACAAACCGGGGGCAGTCGGCTAGCACAGATACGCAGTATTTT; CDR3: CATNRGQSASTDTQYF; V: TRBV19; size: once; D: NA; J: TRBJ2-3
DNA: TGTGCCATTGGACAGGGGATTACGCCGGGGGAAAAACTGTTTTTT; CDR3: CAIGQGITPGEKLFF; V: TRBV15; size: NA; D: TRBD1; J: TRBJ1-4
DNA: TGCAGCGTAGAAGACCACCGGGGCGGCACAGATACGCAGTATTTT; CDR3: CSVEDHRGGTDTQYF; V: TRBV29-1; size: NA; D: NA; J: TRBJ2-3
DNA: TGTGCCAGTGATCCCGCCGAGCAGTACTTC; CDR3: CASDPAEQYF; V: TRBV19; size: few; D: NA; J: TRBJ2-7
DNA: TGTGCCAGTAGTAGGCGGGGGACGGCCTACGAGCAGTACTTC; CDR3: CASSRRGTAYEQYF; V: TRBV19; size: NA; D: TRBD2; J: TRBJ2-7
DNA: TGTGCCAGCAGCTTTGGGACAGGGGTTGGCTACACCTTC; CDR3: CASSFGTGVGYTF; V: TRBV7-9; size: NA; D: TRBD1; J: TRBJ1-2
DNA: TGTGCCAGCAGCTTAATAGGCGCTGGGGCCAACGTCCTGACTTTC; CDR3: CASSLIGAGANVLTF; V: TRBV7-9; size: NA; D: NA; J: TRBJ2-6
DNA: TGTGCCAGCGCAGCCCAGGAGGGGAATCAGCCCCAGCATTTT; CDR3: CASAAQEGNQPQHF; V: TRBV18; size: few; D: NA; J: TRBJ1-5
DNA: TGTGCCAGCAGCCCTAACGTTGGTGGCCGCTACAATGAGCAGTTCTTC; CDR3: CASSPNVGGRYNEQFF; V: TRBV7-3; size: NA; D: NA; J: TRBJ2-1
DNA: TGTGCCAGCAGTTTATCTCCTAATGAAAAACTGTTTTTT; CDR3: CASSLSPNEKLFF; V: TRBV27; size: NA; D: NA; J: TRBJ1-4
DNA: TGCAGCGTTAACGGACCCTCTGGGACCAACGTCCTGACTTTC; CDR3: CSVNGPSGTNVLTF; V: TRBV29-1; size: NA; D: NA; J: TRBJ2-6
DNA: TGCGCCAGCAGCCTCAATAGGGGGAATGAGCAGTTCTTC; CDR3: CASSLNRGNEQFF; V: TRBV5-1; size: few; D: NA; J: TRBJ2-1
DNA: TGTGCCAGCGCGGACAGGTCGACCTACGAGCAGTACTTC; CDR3: CASADRSTYEQYF; V: TRBV27; size: NA; D: TRBD1; J: TRBJ2-7
DNA: TGTGCCAGCAGTGATGATGTTTCCTACGAGCAGTACTTC; CDR3: CASSDDVSYEQYF; V: TRBV2; size: NA; D: NA; J: TRBJ2-7
DNA: TGTGCCAGCAGGAGGACCGGGACACGCACCTACGAGCAGTACTTC; CDR3: CASRRTGTRTYEQYF; V: TRBV28; size: NA; D: NA; J: TRBJ2-7